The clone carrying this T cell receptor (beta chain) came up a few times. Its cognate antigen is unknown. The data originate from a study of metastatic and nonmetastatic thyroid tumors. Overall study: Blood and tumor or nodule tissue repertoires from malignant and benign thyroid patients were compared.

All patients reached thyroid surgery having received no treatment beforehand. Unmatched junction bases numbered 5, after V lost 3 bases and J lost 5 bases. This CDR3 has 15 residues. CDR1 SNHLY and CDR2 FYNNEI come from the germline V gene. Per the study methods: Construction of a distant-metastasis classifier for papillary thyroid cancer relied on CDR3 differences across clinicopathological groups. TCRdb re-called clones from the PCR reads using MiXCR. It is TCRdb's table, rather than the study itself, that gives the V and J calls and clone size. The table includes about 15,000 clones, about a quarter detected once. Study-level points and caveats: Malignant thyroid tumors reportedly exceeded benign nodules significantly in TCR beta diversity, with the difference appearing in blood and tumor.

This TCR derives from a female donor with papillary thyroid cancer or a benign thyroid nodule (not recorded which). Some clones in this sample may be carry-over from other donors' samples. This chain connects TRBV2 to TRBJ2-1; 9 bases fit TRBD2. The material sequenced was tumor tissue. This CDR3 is CASSDRLAANNEQFF. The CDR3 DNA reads TGTGCCAGCAGTGATAGACTAGCGGCGAACAATGAGCAGTTCTTC.